These 27 T cell receptor beta chains share one sample of origin, sequenced in a study of blood T cell repertoires in COVID-19. Sequenced by immunoSEQ multiplex PCR; TCRdb stores in-frame clones only, minus some. The table includes more than 85,000 clones, about 90% detected once. The sequenced material came from peripheral blood. The source is a human donor in a cohort sampled during active COVID-19.

The CDR3 DNA sequence: TGTGCCAGCAGCGTAGGTCCTAGCGGGGGGACCTTAAGCACAGATACGCAGTATTTT. Translated, it gives CASSVGPSGGTLSTDTQYF. The J gene is TRBJ2-3, the V gene TRBV9, with 11 bases lining up with TRBD2. Germline V gene lookup returns CDR1 SGDLS and CDR2 YYNGEE. The CDR3 sequence is 19 residues long. V was clipped by 0 bases and J by 0 bases; unmatched bases: 9.

V usage is TRBV11-2 and J usage is TRBJ2-7; 7 bases match TRBD1. V lost 1 base, J lost 4 bases, and 1 base stayed unmatched. Germline-derived CDR1 and CDR2 are SGHAT and FQNNGV. There are 13 residues in the CDR3. CDR3 in amino acids: CASSLGTGYEQYF. In DNA, the CDR3 is TGTGCCAGCAGCTTAGGGACAGGTTACGAGCAGTACTTC.

This chain connects TRBV27 to TRBJ2-1; D is possibly TRBD1 (6 bases). The CDR3 spans 16 residues. Germline assignment: CDR1 MNHEY and CDR2 SMNVEV (reference sequence). With 6 bases removed from V and 1 base from J, the gap between germline ends came to 16 bases. The CDR3 nucleotides are TGTGCCAGCAGAAAAACCGGGACATATTCCTACAATGAGCAGTTCTTC. This encodes CASRKTGTYSYNEQFF.

This sequence joins TRBV12-3 or TRBV12-4 and TRBJ1-2; D is possibly TRBD1 (5 bases). The CDR3 length is 13 residues. V was cut by 5 bases and J by 4 bases, with 11 bases left in between. The DNA for the CDR3 is TGTGCCAGCAGTCCGCTGGGGCTCTATGGCTACACCTTC. Translated: CASSPLGLYGYTF.

V and J are TRBV6-5 and TRBJ1-4; 7 bases agree with TRBD1. CDR1 is MNHEY, CDR2 SVGAGI, per germline. The length of the CDR3 is 13 residues. Trimming took 8 bases from V and 7 from J; bases not matched to a gene: 7. The CDR3 region has the DNA TGTGCCAGCGGGGTGGGGACAGCTGAAAAACTGTTTTTT. It is translated as CASGVGTAEKLFF.

The chain couples TRBV6-6 to TRBJ1-1; D remains unclear. CDR3 size: 13 residues. Looked up from germline, CDR1 is MNHNY and CDR2 is SVGAGI (reference sequence). The germline V and J ends were trimmed by 6 bases and 5 bases, with 13 bases remaining between them. The DNA of the CDR3 is TGTGCCAGCAGCGTTACCCGGGATACTGAAGCTTTCTTT. Residues: CASSVTRDTEAFF.

The chain has TRBV12-3 or TRBV12-4 and TRBJ1-2; 7 bases agree with TRBD1. The CDR3 spans 13 residues. The V segment lost 6 bases and the J segment 4 bases; nucleotides outside the gene matches: 5. This chain's CDR3 is CASRRTGGYGYTF. The CDR3 DNA sequence: TGTGCCAGCAGACGGACAGGAGGCTATGGCTACACCTTC.

The chain recombines TRBV4-1 with TRBJ2-1, with TRBD2 matching 11 bases. The CDR3 totals 21 residues. V lost 0 bases and J lost 0; bases outside the gene matches: 13. The germline V gene encodes CDR1 MGHRA and CDR2 YSYEKL. The CDR3 protein is CASSQDIRLAGGASSYNEQFF. As DNA, the CDR3 is TGCGCCAGCAGCCAAGACATCCGTCTAGCGGGAGGAGCAAGCTCCTACAATGAGCAGTTCTTC.

The chain joins TRBV29-1 to TRBJ1-1, with D perhaps TRBD1 (5 bases). The V end lost 4 bases, the J end lost 8 bases, and 23 bases lay between the germline ends. The CDR3 has 15 amino acids. CDR1 SQVTM and CDR2 ANQGSEA come from the germline V gene. The CDR3 region is CSVVGPSPGGEEAFF. CDR3 nucleotide sequence: TGCAGCGTTGTGGGGCCAAGCCCGGGGGGAGAGGAAGCTTTCTTT.

The gene calls are TRBV20-1 and TRBJ2-3; D unclear. The CDR3 covers 11 residues. Trimming removed 6 bases at V and 3 bases at J, with 7 bases between. Germline loops: CDR1 DFQATT, CDR2 SNEGSKA (reference sequence). The CDR3 nucleotides read TGCAGTGCCCCACGGACAGATACGCAGTATTTT. Encoded protein: CSAPRTDTQYF.

This chain connects TRBV6-5 to TRBJ2-5, with 9 nucleotides matching TRBD2. CDR1 and CDR2 from the germline V gene are MNHEY and SVGAGI. V shed 3 bases, J shed 3 bases, and the junction held 8 bases outside the gene matches. The CDR3 extends over 16 amino acids. As DNA, the CDR3 is TGTGCCAGCAGTTATGTCTGGCGGGGGGGTGAAGAGACCCAGTACTTC. Its translation is CASSYVWRGGEETQYF.

This rearrangement joins TRBV7-2 to TRBJ1-6, with 7 positions matching TRBD1. Germline V gene sequence: CDR1 SGHTA, CDR2 FQGNSA. CDR3 length: 14 amino acids. V was clipped by 4 bases and J by 10 bases; unmatched bases: 7. CDR3 DNA sequence: TGTGCCAGCAGCTCGGGACAGCCTGCGTCACCCCTCCACTTT. It encodes CASSSGQPASPLHF.

This chain links TRBV9 with TRBJ1-6; no clear D gene. This CDR3 spans 17 amino acids. CDR1 and CDR2 (germline): SGDLS, YYNGEE. V gave up 4 bases and J gave up 4 bases, with 18 bases separating them. The CDR3 reads CASSPSGSPGYNSPLHF. The CDR3, as DNA: TGTGCCAGCAGCCCCTCCGGGTCCCCGGGGTATAATTCACCCCTCCACTTT.

The chain carries TRBV27 and TRBJ1-1, with D unresolved. Germline CDR1 reads MNHEY; CDR2 reads SMNVEV (reference sequence). The length of the CDR3 is 13 residues. Trimming stripped 5 bases from V and 2 bases from J, with 9 bases between. The CDR3 DNA follows: TGTGCCAGCAGTCTTCGAGAAAACACTGAAGCTTTCTTT. It translates to CASSLRENTEAFF.

The chain joins TRBV5-6 to TRBJ1-2; 9 nucleotides agree with TRBD1. CDR3 size: 16 residues. Germline-derived CDR1 and CDR2 are SGHDT and YYEEEE. V gave up 0 bases and J gave up 2 bases; unmatched junction bases: 5. In DNA, the CDR3 is TGTGCCAGCAGCTTGGCCGGGACAGGGCCAAACTATGGCTACACCTTC. Its protein is CASSLAGTGPNYGYTF.

The V and J genes are TRBV6-6 and TRBJ2-5; 7 bases are shared with TRBD2. The germline V gene has CDR1 MNHNY and CDR2 SVGAGI (reference sequence). The CDR3 runs 14 residues. V dropped 6 bases and J dropped 3; count of bases not matched to a gene: 7. The CDR3 protein is CASRDRDYKETQYF. The CDR3 DNA sequence: TGTGCCAGCAGAGACCGGGACTATAAAGAGACCCAGTACTTC.

This clone has more than one count but fewer than ten. V usage is TRBV27 and J usage is TRBJ1-6; D ambiguous. This CDR3 is 13 amino acids long. V was pared by 0 bases and J by 10 bases, with 7 bases between. In germline, CDR1 is MNHEY, CDR2 SMNVEV (reference sequence). The CDR3 DNA follows: TGTGCCAGCAGTTTATCCGGGGTCTCACCCCTCCACTTT. Its translation: CASSLSGVSPLHF.

This clone was recorded once. The chain joins TRBV5-1 to TRBJ2-6; the D is unclear. Germline loops: CDR1 SGHRS, CDR2 YFSETQ. CDR3 size: 14 residues. V was clipped by 4 bases and J by 1 base, with 6 bases between them. The CDR3 DNA reads as TGCGCCAGCAGCCTAGGATCTGGGGCCAACGTCCTGACTTTC. Residues: CASSLGSGANVLTF.

This clone showed up many times. The chain couples TRBV9 to TRBJ2-2, with a tentative D call TRBD2 (6 bases). The V and J ends lost 7 bases and 0 bases respectively, with 13 bases between them. The CDR3 runs 15 residues. Germline CDR1 and CDR2: SGDLS and YYNGEE. The CDR3 loop reads CASGGDSTNTGELFF. CDR3 DNA: TGTGCCAGCGGCGGGGACTCCACGAACACCGGGGAGCTGTTTTTT.

Points on this clone: One end of the junction is discordant with germline, which a read error may explain. This chain links TRBV6-5 with TRBJ1-1, with 10 positions matching TRBD1. This CDR3 comprises 11 residues. Germline CDR1 MNHEY, CDR2 SVGAGI. DNA of the CDR3: TGTGCCAGCAACTCCGGGACAGGGGACCACTTT. As protein: CASNSGTGDHF.

The gene calls are TRBV4-3 and TRBJ1-5; a weak D match, TRBD1 (6 bases). Germline lookup yields CDR1 LGHNA and CDR2 YSLEER. Trimming cost V 0 bases and J 6 bases, with 12 bases left between them. This CDR3 has 15 amino acids. Here the CDR3 reads CASSQDRGAPQPQHF. In DNA form, the CDR3 reads TGCGCCAGCAGCCAAGATCGGGGGGCCCCTCAGCCCCAGCATTTT.

This chain connects TRBV15 to TRBJ2-2; 7 nucleotides match TRBD1. V trimming: 6 bases; J trimming: 5 bases; junction bases outside the gene matches: 12. This CDR3 spans 16 amino acids. Germline assignment: CDR1 LNHNV and CDR2 YYDKDF (reference sequence). For the CDR3, the DNA is TGTGCCACCAGTGATGAAGACAGGGCTCGGACCGGGGAGCTGTTTTTT. Protein: CATSDEDRARTGELFF.

V is TRBV4-3 and J is TRBJ2-5; 7 bases line up with TRBD1. Germline V gene lookup returns CDR1 LGHNA and CDR2 YSLEER. V lost 0 bases, J lost 5 bases, and 15 bases stayed unmatched. The CDR3 loop spans 18 amino acids. Written as DNA, the CDR3 is TGCGCCAGCAGCCAAGACTTACAGGGGACCACAGTAAGGGAGACCCAGTACTTC. Translated, it gives CASSQDLQGTTVRETQYF.

The chain links TRBV12-5 to TRBJ2-3; 7 bases fit TRBD2. Germline values: CDR1 LGHNT, CDR2 FRNRAP. Trimming cost V 2 bases and J 2 bases; bases outside gene matches: 1. This CDR3 contains 14 residues. DNA for the CDR3: TGTGCTAGTGGTTTGAGCGGGACCACAGATACGCAGTATTTT. Translated: CASGLSGTTDTQYF.

V is TRBV7-8 and J is TRBJ1-4; 7 nucleotides match TRBD1. Germline-derived CDR1 and CDR2 are SGHVS and FQNEAQ. This CDR3 contains 14 residues. V dropped 3 bases and J dropped 7; count of bases not matched to a gene: 5. The CDR3 spells CASSFQTGTEKLFF. CDR3 DNA: TGTGCCAGCAGCTTCCAGACAGGGACTGAAAAACTGTTTTTT.

This clone was seen only a few times. The chain uses TRBV27 and TRBJ1-5; no definite D call. The V gene's germline CDR1 is MNHEY and CDR2 SMNVEV (reference sequence). V lost 1 base, J lost 6 bases, and 16 bases lay in between. The CDR3 is made up of 16 amino acids. The CDR3 loop reads CASSLYFTPGGQPQHF. The CDR3 DNA sequence: TGTGCCAGCAGTTTATATTTTACCCCCGGCGGTCAGCCCCAGCATTTT.

V gene TRBV3-1 (or the pseudogene TRBV3-2) combines with J gene TRBJ1-4; 10 bases are a match to TRBD1. The CDR3 is 16 amino acids. CDR1 and CDR2 from the germline V gene are LGHDT and YNNKEL (reference sequence). V was pared by 3 bases and J by 8 bases, with 9 bases of the junction left unmatched. This CDR3 reads CASSQSGTGVGEKLFF. CDR3 coding DNA: TGTGCCAGCAGCCAGTCAGGGACAGGGGTGGGGGAAAAACTGTTTTTT.